These 18 T cell receptor beta chains originate from one sample sequenced in a study of human thymus T cells. Sequencing was performed with immunoSEQ multiplex PCR; in TCRdb, only in-frame clones are kept and a portion is missing. The top ten hold about 0.12% of the sample, which has 35,000 to 45,000 clones, nearly 95% seen once. Input material: blood. The receptors were gathered from a boy under two years old with a congenital heart defect but otherwise immunologically healthy.

The chain joins TRBV19 to TRBJ2-7; 7 bases are shared with TRBD1. Unmatched junction bases numbered 1, after V lost 2 bases and J lost 0 bases. Germline loops: CDR1 LNHDA, CDR2 SQIVND (reference sequence). This CDR3 is built from 14 residues. The CDR3 here is CASSIRDSSYEQYF. The DNA for the CDR3 is TGTGCCAGTAGTATACGGGACAGCTCCTACGAGCAGTACTTC.

This rearrangement joins TRBV5-1 to TRBJ2-1; D uncertain. V lost 1 base and J 6 bases, leaving 5 bases between the germline ends. This CDR3 is 12 amino acids long. The germline V gene encodes CDR1 SGHRS and CDR2 YFSETQ. The CDR3 spells CASSLLRNEQFF. CDR3 DNA sequence: TGCGCCAGCAGCTTGTTGCGCAATGAGCAGTTCTTC.

V and J are TRBV5-1 and TRBJ1-6, with 7 bases aligning to TRBD1. Losses at the gene ends were 5 bases for V and 10 bases for J; bases not matched to a gene: 6. The CDR3 has 13 residues. Germline V lookup: CDR1 SGHRS, CDR2 YFSETQ. DNA for the CDR3: TGCGCCAGCAGGTGGGGGACAGACTCACCCCTCCACTTT. Translated, it gives CASRWGTDSPLHF.

The chain uses TRBV4-1 and TRBJ2-7; possibly TRBD1 for D (5 bases). V shed 0 bases and J shed 0 bases, with 15 bases lying between them. The V gene's germline CDR1 is MGHRA and CDR2 YSYEKL. The CDR3 is 17 residues long. The CDR3 DNA is TGCGCCAGCAGCCAAGATAAAAAGATGGGGCTCTCCTACGAGCAGTACTTC. Translation gives CASSQDKKMGLSYEQYF.

This clone was counted once. The chain uses TRBV4-2 and TRBJ1-4; D is perhaps TRBD1 (5 bases). Germline CDR1 LGHNA, CDR2 YNFKEQ. V dropped 3 bases and J dropped 8 bases, with 10 bases sitting between them. The CDR3 loop spans 13 amino acids. Here the CDR3 DNA reads TGTGCCAGCAGCCACAGGGCCGACGAAAAACTGTTTTTT. Translating gives CASSHRADEKLFF.

The chain combines TRBV14 with TRBJ1-2, with no clear D. From germline, CDR1 is SGHDN and CDR2 FVKESK. The CDR3 spans 13 residues. The V end lost 2 bases, the J end lost 3 bases, and 7 bases lay between the germline ends. CDR3 in DNA: TGTGCCAGCAGCCAATCCGGGTACTATGGCTACACCTTC. This encodes CASSQSGYYGYTF.

The chain uses TRBV6-5 and TRBJ2-3; no firm D call. The CDR3 covers 14 residues. CDR1 and CDR2 from the germline V gene are MNHEY and SVGAGI. V lost 0 bases and J lost 0, with 4 bases in between. The CDR3 protein is CASSYSGSTDTQYF. DNA for the CDR3: TGTGCCAGCAGTTACTCTGGGAGCACAGATACGCAGTATTTT.

The chain uses TRBV9 and TRBJ2-2, with D hard to call. CDR3 size: 16 residues. Germline CDR1 and CDR2: SGDLS and YYNGEE. V shed 0 bases and J shed 1 base, with 10 bases lying between them. The CDR3 bases are TGTGCCAGCAGCGTAGGAGTACAAGGGAACACCGGGGAGCTGTTTTTT. Protein: CASSVGVQGNTGELFF.

The chain is built from TRBV9 and TRBJ1-2, with 7 bases identical to TRBD1. Germline loops: CDR1 SGDLS, CDR2 YYNGEE. The CDR3 spans 17 residues. V trimming: 4 bases; J trimming: 4 bases; junction bases outside the gene matches: 16. The CDR3 protein is CASSPGGGGAVVYGYTF. Here the CDR3 DNA reads TGTGCCAGCAGCCCGGGTGGAGGGGGCGCGGTGGTCTATGGCTACACCTTC.

CDR3 in amino acids: CASSLGSLSGNTIYF. The CDR3 nucleotides are TGTGCCAGCAGCTTAGGGTCTCTCTCTGGAAACACCATATATTTT. The genes are TRBV7-8 and TRBJ1-3; no firm D call. The CDR3 has 15 residues. Germline CDR1 SGHVS, CDR2 FQNEAQ. V lost 1 base and J 0 bases, leaving 7 bases between the germline ends.

The chain uses TRBV27 and TRBJ1-5; 8 nucleotides agree with TRBD1. This CDR3 is 15 amino acids long. The trim removed 3 bases at V and 0 bases at J, leaving 1 base unmatched. In germline, CDR1 is MNHEY, CDR2 SMNVEV (reference sequence). The CDR3, as DNA: TGTGCCAGCAGTTTCAGGGGGCATAGCAATCAGCCCCAGCATTTT. Translation: CASSFRGHSNQPQHF.

This clone was counted once. The chain is built from TRBV5-6 and TRBJ2-1; D is perhaps TRBD1 (6 bases). This CDR3 region has 14 residues. Germline V gene lookup returns CDR1 SGHDT and CDR2 YYEEEE. V lost 0 bases to trimming and J lost 7 bases, with 11 bases between them. The CDR3 DNA reads TGTGCCAGCAGCTTGGGGGCACAGGGAAATGAGCAGTTCTTC. Residues: CASSLGAQGNEQFF. The variable domain in full, with the rest retrieved from reference TRBV5-6 and TRBJ2-1, is DAGVTQSPTHLIKTRGQQVTLRCSPKSGHDTVSWYQQALGQGPQFIFQYYEEEERQRGNFPDRFSGHQFPNYSSELNVNALLLGDSALYLCASSLGAQGNEQFFGPGTRLTVL.

The V gene is TRBV6-5, the J gene TRBJ2-3; D not resolved. Per germline, CDR1 MNHEY and CDR2 SVGAGI. V was trimmed by 0 bases and J by 0 bases, leaving 4 bases between them. The CDR3 is 14 amino acids. DNA of the CDR3: TGTGCCAGCAGTTACTCGACTAGCACAGATACGCAGTATTTT. Its translation is CASSYSTSTDTQYF.

The J gene is TRBJ2-1, the V gene TRBV27; 14 nucleotides agree with TRBD2. Germline assignment: CDR1 MNHEY and CDR2 SMNVEV (reference sequence). The V segment lost 6 bases and the J segment 8 bases; nucleotides outside the gene matches: 6. This CDR3 comprises 15 residues. The CDR3 here is CASRPWTSGGYEQFF. The DNA of the CDR3 is TGTGCCAGCAGGCCGTGGACTAGCGGGGGGTATGAGCAGTTCTTC.

The genes are TRBV5-4 and TRBJ2-6, with 12 bases fitting TRBD2. Germline CDR1 and CDR2: SGHNT and YYREEE (reference sequence). V lost 5 bases and J lost 2; bases outside the gene matches: 5. The CDR3 extends over 17 amino acids. DNA of the CDR3: TGTGCCAGCAGTCCTGGACTAGCGGGGACTGGGGCCAACGTCCTGACTTTC. Translation: CASSPGLAGTGANVLTF. Using reference TRBV5-4 and TRBJ2-6 for the parts outside the CDR3, the full variable domain is ETGVTQSPTHLIKTRGQQVTLRCSSQSGHNTVSWYQQALGQGPQFIFQYYREEENGRGNFPPRFSGLQFPNYSSELNVNALELDDSALYLCASSPGLAGTGANVLTFGAGSRLTVL.

The rearrangement joins TRBV7-9 to TRBJ1-6; D is perhaps TRBD1 (5 bases). Germline lookup yields CDR1 SEHNR and CDR2 FQNEAQ (reference sequence). The CDR3 has 15 amino acids. Trimming shortened V by 1 base and J by 7 bases, and 11 bases separated the two germline ends. CDR3 amino acids: CASSLERGRNSPLHF. The CDR3 DNA reads TGTGCCAGCAGCTTAGAAAGGGGACGGAATTCACCCCTCCACTTT.

The V call is TRBV20-1, the J call TRBJ2-1; no reliable D call. V was shortened by 6 bases and J by 5 bases, with 5 bases between the two germline ends. CDR1 and CDR2 from the germline V gene are DFQATT and SNEGSKA (reference sequence). The CDR3 is 10 residues long. CDR3 DNA sequence: TGCAGTGCCTTAAACAATGAGCAGTTCTTC. Residues: CSALNNEQFF.

V gene TRBV28 combines with J gene TRBJ1-5; the D gene is possibly TRBD1 (5 bases). Germline lookup yields CDR1 MDHEN and CDR2 SYDVKM. The CDR3 is 13 residues long. Trimming took 3 bases from V and 7 from J, leaving 10 bases between them. Here the CDR3 reads CASSLGLLQPQHF. The CDR3 nucleotides read TGTGCCAGCAGTTTGGGGCTTTTACAGCCCCAGCATTTT.